The entry that follows covers one TCR beta chain sequence. Antigen specificity is unknown. The record originates from a study of shared clonotypes between healthy human individuals. V was clipped by 4 bases and J by 1 base; unmatched bases: 14. CDR3 size: 19 residues. Looked up from germline, CDR1 is LNHNV and CDR2 is YYDKDF (reference sequence). Whole-study results and caveats: Represented diversity (both genetic and exposure-history) was limited by the small number of donors.

Data came from immunoSEQ multiplex PCR; TCRdb stores just in-frame clones and leaves some out. The sample lists a few hundred thousand clones; 95% to 98% were seen once. The specimen sequenced was naive CD4+ T cells sorted from blood. Specified subset: CD45RA+ positively selected. The rearrangement uses TRBV15 and TRBJ1-4, with TRBD1 identical over 8 bases. The TCR was taken from a woman aged 25 to 39 in good health. The CDR3 region has the DNA TGTGCCACCAGCAACCCCGCAGACAGGGGTTGGGAAACTAATGAAAAACTGTTTTTT. Translating gives CATSNPADRGWETNEKLFF.